Sequencing of this T cell receptor (beta chain) was carried out in a study of CD8+CD57+ T cells in acquired aplastic anemia. Study overall: An average of 3.2 ug of DNA was obtained from sorted CD4+ and CD8+ cells.

TCR beta VDJ and CDR3 profiles were obtained from a genomic DNA template. Using its own MiXCR run on the reads, TCRdb lists one record per CDR3 protein. Counted here are just over 400,000 distinct CDR3 sequences, 60% to 80% occurring once; the ten biggest clones make up 3.5% to 4.5%. This CDR3 has 13 amino acids. Germline V lookup: CDR1 SGHVS, CDR2 FQNEAQ. V was clipped by 5 bases and J by 4 bases, with 11 bases between them. Concerning this clonotype: Just one base apart from a much larger clone, this may be a read error.

The TCR comes from a human donor in good health, serving as a control. The chain joins TRBV7-8 to TRBJ1-1; a weak D match, TRBD1 (6 bases). Sequenced input: sorted CD4+, CD8+, or CD8+CD57+ T cells (not recorded which) from PBMCs. The CDR3 region has the DNA TGTGCCAGCAGCCGGGGGCTCGGCACTGAAGCTTTCTTT. This sequence encodes CASSRGLGTEAFF.